This T cell receptor (beta chain) originates from a study of early T cells in non-severe SARS-CoV-2 infection. Study in general: Sequencing targeted bulk RNA from unsorted whole blood, leaving chains unpaired.

Attached unique molecular identifiers marked individual cDNA molecules. TCRdb reprocessed the 5' RACE reads with MiXCR, giving one entry per CDR3 protein. Altogether 50,000 to 75,000 distinct CDR3 sequences are present, roughly 5.7% being singletons, with the ten largest covering under 4%. CDR3 size: 13 residues. Germline CDR1 and CDR2: MNHEY and SMNVEV (reference sequence). V lost 0 bases, J lost 5 bases, and 7 bases lay in between. Study conclusions and caveats: In VDJdb matching, anti-spike CD8 responses were favored while private and CD4 specificities went missing.

This clonotype has at least ten counts. The antigen is unknown. This receptor was taken from an adult who was a healthcare worker with PCR-confirmed SARS-CoV-2 infection or an uninfected control (not recorded which). The source material was whole blood, sampled at baseline. The gene calls are TRBV27 and TRBJ1-1; maybe TRBD1 (6 bases). CDR3 DNA sequence: TGTGCCAGCAGTTTATCGGGGACAACTGAAGCTTTCTTT. Its protein is CASSLSGTTEAFF.